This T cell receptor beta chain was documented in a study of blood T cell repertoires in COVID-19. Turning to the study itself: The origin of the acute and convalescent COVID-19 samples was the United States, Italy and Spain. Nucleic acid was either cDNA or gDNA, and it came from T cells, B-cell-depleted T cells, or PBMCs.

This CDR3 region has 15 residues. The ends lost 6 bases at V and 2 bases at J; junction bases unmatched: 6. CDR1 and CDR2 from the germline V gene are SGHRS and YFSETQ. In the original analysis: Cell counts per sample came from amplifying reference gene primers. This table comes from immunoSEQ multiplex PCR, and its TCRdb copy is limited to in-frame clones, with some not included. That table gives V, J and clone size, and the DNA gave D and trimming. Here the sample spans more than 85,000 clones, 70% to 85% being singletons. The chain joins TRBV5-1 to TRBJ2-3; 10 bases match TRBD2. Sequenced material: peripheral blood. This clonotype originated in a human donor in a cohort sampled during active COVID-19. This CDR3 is CASTLAGGSTDTQYF. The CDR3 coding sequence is TGCGCCAGCACTTTAGCGGGGGGATCCACAGATACGCAGTATTTT.